This is a list of T cell receptor beta chains from one sample in a study of cytomegalovirus exposure and HLA in healthy donors. The protocol was immunoSEQ multiplex PCR, while the TCRdb copy is restricted to in-frame clones and leaves out a portion. This sample yields fewer than 250,000 clones, of which approximately 79% are seen a single time; approximately 1.8% belongs to the top ten. The specimen was PBMCs. These receptors were obtained from a male donor in good health and CMV-seronegative. Each CDR3 is given with its conserved first and last residue. D genes are given only for firm matches. Clone size is given for some rows only: seen once, a few or many times, or a class if the clone is expanded.

abundance	d_gene	j_gene	v_gene	CDR3aa	CDR3nt
-	-	TRBJ1-1	TRBV21-1	CASSKALELGEAFF	TGTGCCAGCAGCAAAGCGTTAGAGCTCGGTGAAGCTTTCTTT
-	TRBD2	TRBJ2-7	TRBV30	CAWSLRGGAVEQYF	TGTGCCTGGAGTTTACGGGGGGGAGCTGTCGAGCAGTACTTC
few	TRBD1	TRBJ2-3	TRBV7-9	CASSRRDRGIDTQYF	TGTGCCAGCAGCCGCCGGGACAGGGGCATAGATACGCAGTATTTT
-	-	TRBJ2-7	TRBV9	CASSVFSKGDEQYF	TGTGCCAGCAGCGTTTTTTCGAAGGGGGACGAGCAGTACTTC
-	-	TRBJ2-3	TRBV11-3	CASSLDGHGTDTQYF	TGTGCCAGCAGCTTAGATGGACACGGCACAGATACGCAGTATTTT
-	TRBD1	TRBJ2-1	TRBV19	CASSIPGQGSNEQFF	TGTGCCAGTAGCATCCCGGGACAGGGGAGCAATGAGCAGTTCTTC
-	TRBD1	TRBJ2-2	TRBV18	CASSWTGGGELFF	TGTGCCAGCTCCTGGACAGGGGGTGGGGAGCTGTTTTTT
once	-	TRBJ2-3	TRBV2	CASSVEGADTQYF	TGTGCCAGCAGTGTTGAGGGTGCCGATACGCAGTATTTT
-	-	TRBJ1-2	TRBV27	CASRPYRVYDYGYTF	TGTGCCAGCAGGCCTTACAGGGTATACGACTATGGCTACACCTTC
once	TRBD1	TRBJ2-1	TRBV6-5	CASSYDRTGAYEQFF	TGTGCCAGCAGTTACGACAGGACAGGGGCCTATGAGCAGTTCTTC
once	TRBD1	TRBJ1-3	TRBV9	CASSVATGDGNTIYF	TGTGCCAGCAGCGTAGCTACAGGGGATGGAAACACCATATATTTT
-	-	TRBJ1-2	TRBV19	CASSALDNFNYGYTF	TGTGCCAGTAGTGCTTTGGACAATTTTAACTATGGCTACACCTTC
-	-	TRBJ1-3	TRBV7-3	CASTTVPGNTIYF	TGTGCCAGCACCACGGTTCCAGGAAACACCATATATTTT
-	TRBD1	TRBJ1-1	TRBV9	CASSVDGQGTEAFF	TGTGCCAGCAGCGTAGATGGACAGGGGACTGAAGCTTTCTTT
few	-	TRBJ1-1	TRBV5-5	CASSLEGGGTFF	TGTGCCAGCAGCTTGGAAGGGGGTGGGACTTTCTTT
-	-	TRBJ2-3	TRBV7-2	CASSARVGTQYF	TGTGCCAGCAGCGCCAGGGTGGGTACGCAGTATTTT
-	TRBD2	TRBJ2-3	TRBV2	CASISGRTTDTQYF	TGTGCCAGCATAAGCGGGAGGACCACAGATACGCAGTATTTT
-	-	TRBJ1-4	TRBV30	CAWSARGGGEKLFF	TGTGCCTGGAGTGCCCGGGGAGGGGGTGAAAAACTGTTTTTT
-	TRBD2	TRBJ2-7	TRBV6-5	CASSYGGGAKAYEQYF	TGTGCCAGCAGTTACGGGGGAGGGGCGAAGGCGTACGAGCAGTACTTC
-	TRBD2	TRBJ2-3	TRBV6-6	CASSPSGRGTDTQYF	TGTGCCAGCAGCCCTAGCGGGAGGGGCACAGATACGCAGTATTTT
-	-	TRBJ1-1	TRBV4-3	CASSQSPTPSQGLF	TGCGCCAGCAGTCAATCCCCAACTCCCTCACAGGGTCTCTTT
-	-	TRBJ1-6	TRBV18	CASSPPEDSPLHF	TGTGCCAGCTCACCACCCGAGGATTCACCCCTCCACTTT
-	TRBD2	TRBJ2-1	TRBV15	CATSRESGRASDEQFF	TGTGCCACCAGCAGGGAAAGCGGGAGGGCCAGCGATGAGCAGTTCTTC
-	-	TRBJ2-5	TRBV7-9	CASSPALAKETQYF	TGTGCCAGCAGCCCCGCTCTAGCGAAAGAGACCCAGTACTTC
few	TRBD1	TRBJ2-5	TRBV9	CASSVTGTGGETQYF	TGTGCCAGCAGCGTAACCGGGACAGGGGGGGAGACCCAGTACTTC
once	-	TRBJ2-7	TRBV19	CASWEGVPPYEQYF	TGTGCCAGTTGGGAGGGGGTCCCCCCCTACGAGCAGTACTTC
-	TRBD1	TRBJ1-2	TRBV25-1	CASSNRGIRNYGYTF	TGTGCCAGCAGCAACAGGGGAATTAGGAACTATGGCTACACCTTC
-	-	TRBJ2-7	TRBV6-1	CASTLRDRLDYEQYF	TGTGCCAGCACCCTTCGAGACAGACTAGACTACGAGCAGTACTTC
few	TRBD1	TRBJ2-7	TRBV27	CASSPWDRFSYEQYF	TGTGCCAGCAGTCCGTGGGACAGATTCTCCTACGAGCAGTACTTC
-	-	TRBJ1-4	TRBV7-9	CASSLGQFNEKLFF	TGTGCCAGCAGCTTAGGGCAGTTTAATGAAAAACTGTTTTTT
-	-	TRBJ1-1	TRBV12-5	CASGPGTVNTEAFF	TGTGCTAGTGGCCCCGGTACGGTGAACACTGAAGCTTTCTTT
once	-	TRBJ2-3	TRBV25-1	CASSSSISVDTQYF	TGTGCCAGCAGTTCTAGCATTTCGGTAGATACGCAGTATTTT
once	-	TRBJ2-5	TRBV7-8	CASSLQSTGQETQYF	TGTGCCAGCAGCTTACAATCGACAGGCCAAGAGACCCAGTACTTC
-	-	TRBJ1-1	TRBV13	CASSPNPGAEAFF	TGTGCCAGCAGCCCTAACCCGGGGGCTGAAGCTTTCTTT
-	TRBD1	TRBJ2-3	TRBV7-3	CASSPKTGGDTQYF	TGTGCCAGCAGCCCTAAGACAGGGGGAGATACGCAGTATTTT
-	TRBD2	TRBJ2-3	TRBV9	CASSARLASSDTQYF	TGTGCCAGCAGCGCCCGACTAGCCAGCTCAGATACGCAGTATTTT
-	TRBD2	TRBJ2-1	TRBV11-1	CASSPQGLADNEQFF	TGTGCCAGCAGCCCCCAGGGCCTAGCGGACAATGAGCAGTTCTTC
-	-	TRBJ1-1	TRBV14	CASSRRRGDTEAFF	TGTGCCAGCAGCCGCCGGAGGGGCGACACTGAAGCTTTCTTT
-	TRBD1	TRBJ1-1	TRBV5-4	CASSLPGQLNTEAFF	TGTGCCAGCAGCTTGCCGGGACAGCTGAACACTGAAGCTTTCTTT
-	-	TRBJ2-2	TRBV28	CASTSYGPTGELFF	TGTGCCAGCACAAGTTATGGGCCCACCGGGGAGCTGTTTTTT
-	-	TRBJ2-3	TRBV5-6	CASSFAPWATDTQYF	TGTGCCAGCAGCTTCGCGCCCTGGGCGACAGATACGCAGTATTTT
-	TRBD1	TRBJ1-1	TRBV19	CASSPRQGGVEAFF	TGTGCCAGTAGTCCGAGACAGGGGGGGGTTGAAGCTTTCTTT
-	-	TRBJ2-2	TRBV29-1	CSVEKGAGELFF	TGCAGCGTTGAGAAGGGGGCCGGGGAGCTGTTTTTT
few	TRBD1	TRBJ1-6	TRBV28	CASSAEGARPPLHF	TGTGCCAGCAGTGCGGAGGGGGCGCGGCCACCCCTCCACTTT
-	-	TRBJ2-3	TRBV7-2	CASSLEVGRGADTQYF	TGTGCCAGCAGCTTAGAGGTCGGCAGGGGAGCAGATACGCAGTATTTT
-	-	TRBJ2-7	TRBV7-2	CASSLDRGGQYF	TGTGCCAGCAGCTTAGACCGCGGTGGGCAGTACTTC
few	-	TRBJ1-1	TRBV28	CASRAVISRTSEAFF	TGTGCCAGCAGAGCCGTGATTTCCCGAACTTCTGAAGCTTTCTTT
-	TRBD1	TRBJ1-5	TRBV7-9	CASATGGGQPQHF	TGTGCCAGTGCAACAGGGGGAGGGCAGCCCCAGCATTTT
-	-	TRBJ1-4	TRBV5-6	CASSDRLNEKLFF	TGTGCCAGTTCTGACAGACTTAATGAAAAACTGTTTTTT
-	TRBD1	TRBJ1-5	TRBV5-1	CASSLGQGEGSQPQHF	TGCGCCAGCAGCCTCGGACAGGGAGAGGGCAGTCAGCCCCAGCATTTT
-	TRBD1	TRBJ1-5	TRBV2	CASSGTGAANQPQHF	TGTGCCAGCAGTGGGACAGGGGCTGCCAATCAGCCCCAGCATTTT